This is a list of T cell receptor beta chains from one sample in a study of T cell repertoires in cytomegalovirus infection. TCRdb re-analysed the reads in MiXCR, keeping a single row per CDR3 protein. The sample has under 200,000 distinct CDR3 sequences, approximately 28% seen once; the top ten hold approximately 30%. Sequencing was done on a sample of PBMCs. These receptors were collected from a human donor in good health (CMV status not recorded). Some clones in this sample may be carry-over from other donors' samples. Each CDR3 is given with its conserved first and last residue. A D gene is named only where the DNA matches it firmly. Clone sizes are given selectively: once, few, many, or a class where the clone is expanded.

D	V	size	length	J	CDR3	DNA
TRBD2	TRBV7-6	NA	15	TRBJ2-2	CASSLARTSSGELFF	TGTGCCAGCAGCTTAGCTAGGACTAGCAGCGGGGAGCTGTTTTTT
NA	TRBV12-3/TRBV12-4	NA	12	TRBJ1-3	CASSFGFNTIYF	TGTGCCAGCAGTTTTGGGTTCAACACCATATATTTT
NA	TRBV20-1	NA	12	TRBJ2-5	CSHLRGSETQYF	TGCAGTCATCTACGGGGATCAGAGACCCAGTACTTC
TRBD1	TRBV5-1	few	17	TRBJ1-3	CASSLGRTGISGNTIYF	TGCGCCAGCAGCTTGGGACGGACAGGGATCTCTGGAAACACCATATATTTT
NA	TRBV5-1	NA	13	TRBJ1-1	CASSLETNAEAFF	TGCGCCAGCAGCTTGGAAACGAACGCTGAAGCTTTCTTT
NA	TRBV12-3/TRBV12-4	NA	15	TRBJ1-4	CASSPATRNNEKLFF	TGTGCCAGCAGTCCCGCCACTAGGAATAATGAAAAACTGTTTTTT
TRBD1	TRBV7-2	many	15	TRBJ1-2	CASSFPGGVNYGYTF	TGTGCCAGCAGCTTCCCAGGGGGTGTTAACTATGGCTACACCTTC
TRBD1	TRBV20-1	many	18	TRBJ2-4	CSAREDRETASAKNIQYF	TGCAGTGCTAGAGAAGACAGGGAAACCGCCTCAGCCAAAAACATTCAGTACTTC
NA	TRBV7-9	many	16	TRBJ1-4	CASSQLGSATNEKLFF	TGTGCCAGCAGCCAGCTCGGGAGTGCAACTAATGAAAAACTGTTTTTT
TRBD1	TRBV20-1	NA	13	TRBJ1-2	CSARVRTGYGYTF	TGCAGTGCTAGAGTGAGGACAGGGTATGGCTACACCTTC
TRBD2	TRBV6-2/TRBV6-3	NA	14	TRBJ2-2	CASVGRGNTGELFF	TGTGCCAGCGTTGGGAGGGGGAACACCGGGGAGCTGTTTTTT
TRBD1	TRBV9	few	15	TRBJ1-6	CASSPGDRSNSPLHF	TGTGCCAGCAGCCCGGGGGACAGAAGTAATTCACCCCTCCACTTT
TRBD1	TRBV7-2	many	16	TRBJ2-5	CASSSQTGGLRETQYF	TGTGCCAGCAGCTCTCAGACAGGGGGCTTGAGGGAGACCCAGTACTTC
NA	TRBV7-2	few	14	TRBJ1-2	CASSLTGEDYGYTF	TGTGCCAGCAGCCTGACGGGAGAGGACTATGGCTACACCTTC
NA	TRBV5-1	NA	15	TRBJ2-3	CASSLNTVAADTQYF	TGCGCCAGCAGCTTGAATACGGTAGCTGCAGATACGCAGTATTTT
NA	TRBV11-2	few	16	TRBJ1-5	CASSPLGGGSNQPQHF	TGTGCCAGCAGCCCTCTCGGGGGGGGCAGCAATCAGCCCCAGCATTTT
NA	TRBV11-2	NA	13	TRBJ1-3	CASSPPEENTIYF	TGTGCCAGCAGTCCGCCCGAGGAAAACACCATATATTTT
TRBD1	TRBV10-3	NA	14	TRBJ1-5	CAISGGQGNQPQHF	TGTGCCATCAGTGGGGGACAGGGGAATCAGCCCCAGCATTTT
TRBD1	TRBV7-2	many	14	TRBJ1-2	CASSLGGGDYGYTF	TGTGCCAGCAGCTTAGGAGGGGGCGACTATGGCTACACCTTC
NA	TRBV6-2/TRBV6-3	NA	16	TRBJ1-5	CASSPPGPFSNQPQHF	TGTGCCAGCAGCCCCCCCGGGCCCTTTAGCAATCAGCCCCAGCATTTT
NA	TRBV20-1	NA	12	TRBJ2-7	CSADTQDHEQYF	TGCAGTGCCGATACACAGGATCACGAGCAGTACTTC
NA	TRBV7-6	NA	13	TRBJ2-5	CAGSRWDQETQYF	TGTGCCGGCAGCCGGTGGGATCAAGAGACCCAGTACTTC
TRBD1	TRBV7-2	NA	15	TRBJ1-2	CASSLAQGGLYGYTF	TGTGCCAGCAGCTTAGCACAGGGGGGGCTCTATGGCTACACCTTC
NA	TRBV7-9	NA	16	TRBJ1-4	CASSSSGSATNEKLFF	TGTGCCAGCAGCTCTTCCGGCAGCGCAACTAATGAAAAACTGTTTTTT
NA	TRBV15	NA	13	TRBJ2-5	CATSRVREETQYF	TGTGCCACCAGCAGAGTCAGGGAAGAGACCCAGTACTTC
TRBD1	TRBV29-1	NA	12	TRBJ2-5	CSASGQGQTQYF	TGCAGCGCTTCGGGACAGGGGCAGACCCAGTACTTC
NA	TRBV12-3/TRBV12-4	few	13	TRBJ1-1	CASSLALASEAFF	TGTGCCAGCAGTTTAGCGCTTGCCTCTGAAGCTTTCTTT
NA	TRBV5-6	NA	15	TRBJ1-1	CASSFEGRSNTEAFF	TGTGCCAGCAGCTTCGAAGGGAGATCGAACACTGAAGCTTTCTTT